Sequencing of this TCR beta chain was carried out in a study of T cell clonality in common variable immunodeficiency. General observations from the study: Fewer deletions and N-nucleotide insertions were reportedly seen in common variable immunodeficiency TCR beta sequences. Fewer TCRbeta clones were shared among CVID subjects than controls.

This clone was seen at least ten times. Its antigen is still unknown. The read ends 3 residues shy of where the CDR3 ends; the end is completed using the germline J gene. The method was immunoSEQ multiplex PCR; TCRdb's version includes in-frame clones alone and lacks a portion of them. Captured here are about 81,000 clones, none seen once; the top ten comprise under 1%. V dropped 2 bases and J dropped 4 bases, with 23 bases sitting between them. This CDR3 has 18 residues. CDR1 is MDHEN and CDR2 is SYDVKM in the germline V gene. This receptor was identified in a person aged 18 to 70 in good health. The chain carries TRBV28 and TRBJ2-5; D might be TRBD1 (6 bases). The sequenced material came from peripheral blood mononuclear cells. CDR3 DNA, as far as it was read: TGTGCCAGCAGTTTACCGTCCCGACAGGCCCCCCGCATAGAGACC. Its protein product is CASSLPSRQAPRIET. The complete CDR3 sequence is CASSLPSRQAPRIETQYF.